This T cell receptor (beta chain) was recorded in a study of blood T cell repertoires in COVID-19. Study-wide background: PBMCs, B-cell-depleted T cells, or T cells provided the cDNA or gDNA that made up the material.

With V trimmed by 9 bases and J by 2 bases, 6 bases remained unmatched. This CDR3 has 14 amino acids. Germline CDR1 and CDR2: MNHNS and SASEGT. Per the original methods: The authors estimated nucleated cell counts from reference gene primer amplification. Here immunoSEQ multiplex PCR was the method, and the copy in TCRdb shows in-frame clones only, minus some. The D gene and trimming were derived from the DNA, and the V and J assignments and clone size from that table. The table has 180,000 or so clones, around 80% seen once. Sequencing used peripheral blood. This clonotype was sampled from a woman older than 75 with active or convalescent COVID-19. The genes are TRBV6-1 and TRBJ2-1; 8 bases line up with TRBD2. In nucleotides, the CDR3 is TGTGCCAGTGTCGGGGGGGGCCCCTACAATGAGCAGTTCTTC. Translated, it gives CASVGGGPYNEQFF.